These T cell receptor beta chains were read from a single sample in a study of blood T cell repertoires in COVID-19. Method: immunoSEQ multiplex PCR; TCRdb's copy keeps in-frame clones and lacks some. The top ten hold 3% to 4% of the sample, which has about 160,000 clones, around 85% seen once. Sequenced: peripheral blood. The receptors stem from a human donor with acute or convalescent COVID-19. The donor label of this sample is uncertain. The CDR3 runs from the conserved cysteine through the conserved F or W. Each record gives: V gene, CDR3 protein.

V gene: TRBV7-9
CDR3 protein: CASGRNTGELFF

V gene: TRBV30
CDR3 protein: CAWRSEQGFSPLHF

V gene: TRBV3-1/TRBV3-2
CDR3 protein: CASSQPGLAGRGEQFF

V gene: TRBV4-1
CDR3 protein: CASSQAVAGGHTGELFF

V gene: TRBV6-5
CDR3 protein: CAAGSSYEQYF

V gene: TRBV5-6
CDR3 protein: CASSFYRTGAGYSNQPQHF

V gene: TRBV5-4
CDR3 protein: CASSVDRYNSPLHF

V gene: TRBV2
CDR3 protein: CASMFQGARGYTF

V gene: TRBV2
CDR3 protein: CASDGTGTGPVGYQPQHF

V gene: TRBV28
CDR3 protein: CASSTRTGDEKLFF

V gene: TRBV18
CDR3 protein: CASSPGLAGISNEQFF

V gene: TRBV4-2
CDR3 protein: CASRSGTSGGETQYF

V gene: TRBV5-4
CDR3 protein: CASSSPRTAPYGYTF

V gene: TRBV24-1
CDR3 protein: CATSDPALGGAGTDTQYF

V gene: TRBV12-2
CDR3 protein: CASRLARQGVPYEQYF

V gene: TRBV5-4
CDR3 protein: CASSLGSRGRDQRSPLHF

V gene: TRBV28
CDR3 protein: CASSRGQGNQPQHF

V gene: TRBV4-3
CDR3 protein: CASSLPGAHNEQFF

V gene: TRBV6-5
CDR3 protein: CASSEDRELQETQYF

V gene: TRBV10-3
CDR3 protein: CATVHPKQGANSNQPQHF

V gene: TRBV12-3/TRBV12-4
CDR3 protein: CASSYARDQPQHF

V gene: TRBV6-5
CDR3 protein: CASSLARSNGYTF

V gene: TRBV6-2/TRBV6-3
CDR3 protein: CASSYPQRTGRGNQPQHF

V gene: TRBV7-9
CDR3 protein: CASSSDRGGRNTEAFF

V gene: TRBV27
CDR3 protein: CASSPGRHHTEAFF

V gene: TRBV6-5
CDR3 protein: CASSYSYQGTDTQYF

V gene: TRBV12-5
CDR3 protein: CASGLDRVGYGYTF

V gene: TRBV7-2
CDR3 protein: CASSLKGRGGETQYF

V gene: TRBV29-1
CDR3 protein: CSGDSGVNTEAFF

V gene: TRBV24-1
CDR3 protein: CATRGENTEAFF

V gene: TRBV3-1/TRBV3-2
CDR3 protein: CASSQWDRGRNEQFF

V gene: TRBV7-9
CDR3 protein: CASSQGSGNEKLFF

V gene: TRBV7-9
CDR3 protein: CASSEPGVFPGNTIYF

V gene: TRBV29-1
CDR3 protein: CSVDRGNTEAFF

V gene: TRBV7-9
CDR3 protein: CASSLGAGASGTGANVLTF

V gene: TRBV24-1
CDR3 protein: CATSDQTGPSTDTQYF

V gene: TRBV11-2
CDR3 protein: CASSFRGTANTEAFF

V gene: TRBV3-1/TRBV3-2
CDR3 protein: CASSPLGGVRYGYTF

V gene: TRBV6-4
CDR3 protein: CASSDSQVLGSGELFF

V gene: TRBV6-6
CDR3 protein: CASSRVNNSPLHF

V gene: TRBV3-1/TRBV3-2
CDR3 protein: CASSLVRGGTVHF

V gene: TRBV4-2
CDR3 protein: CASSQGWGQRIYTRENEQFF

V gene: TRBV3-1/TRBV3-2
CDR3 protein: CASSEGGIIYEQYF

V gene: TRBV27
CDR3 protein: CASSLTGAETQYF

V gene: TRBV7-2
CDR3 protein: CASSLEDLAGSLYGYTF

V gene: TRBV30
CDR3 protein: CAWSRDRGNQPQHF

V gene: TRBV28
CDR3 protein: CASSPRYEQYF

V gene: TRBV3-1/TRBV3-2
CDR3 protein: CASSQGQGGQPQHF

V gene: TRBV6-5
CDR3 protein: CASSYLGSSGNTIYF

V gene: TRBV7-9
CDR3 protein: CASTPGTGAYEQYF

V gene: TRBV4-1
CDR3 protein: CASSQDPTGVAGGYYNEQFF

V gene: TRBV27
CDR3 protein: CASSETVLSPLHF

V gene: TRBV28
CDR3 protein: CASSWTGTQYF

V gene: TRBV7-3
CDR3 protein: CASSSQGNYGYTF

V gene: TRBV7-3
CDR3 protein: CASSPRPGFQETQYF

V gene: TRBV24-1
CDR3 protein: CATSDTKTGSTEAFF

V gene: TRBV5-4
CDR3 protein: CASSLQGQPQHF